The rows below give T cell receptor beta chains drawn from one sample of a study of blood T cell repertoires in COVID-19. Data came from immunoSEQ multiplex PCR; TCRdb stores just in-frame clones and leaves some out. Here the sample spans a few hundred thousand clones, roughly 87% being singletons. The sample taken for sequencing was peripheral blood. The receptors were gathered from a woman between 40 and 50 years old who had recovered from COVID-19. Each CDR3 is given with its conserved first and last residue. Fields, in order: J gene, CDR3 length, clone size, V gene, D gene, CDR3 DNA, CDR3 protein. The D gene is left open where the match is weak. A row's size may be missing; if present it is once, few, many or a size class.

j_call: TRBJ2-7
cdr3_length: 15
clone_size: .
v_call: TRBV7-3
d_call: TRBD1
cdr3_nt: TGTGCCAGCAGCTTAATTGGGACAGGGACCTACGAGCAGTACTTC
cdr3_aa: CASSLIGTGTYEQYF

j_call: TRBJ2-3
cdr3_length: 16
clone_size: .
v_call: TRBV5-4
d_call: TRBD2
cdr3_nt: TGTGCCAGCAGCGTAACTAGCGGGAGTAGTATAGATACGCAGTATTTT
cdr3_aa: CASSVTSGSSIDTQYF

j_call: TRBJ1-2
cdr3_length: 15
clone_size: .
v_call: TRBV28
d_call: .
cdr3_nt: TGTGCCAGCACCCTCCCTGGGCAGGTTACCTATGGCTACACCTTC
cdr3_aa: CASTLPGQVTYGYTF

j_call: TRBJ2-5
cdr3_length: 14
clone_size: .
v_call: TRBV28
d_call: .
cdr3_nt: TGTGCCAGCAGTTTCGGTCAACCCCAAGAGACCCAGTACTTC
cdr3_aa: CASSFGQPQETQYF

j_call: TRBJ1-5
cdr3_length: 14
clone_size: .
v_call: TRBV5-6
d_call: .
cdr3_nt: TGTGCCAGCAGTCGAGGGGGAAGCAATCAGCCCCAGCATTTT
cdr3_aa: CASSRGGSNQPQHF

j_call: TRBJ2-1
cdr3_length: 14
clone_size: .
v_call: TRBV18
d_call: TRBD2
cdr3_nt: TGTGCCAGCGGGGACTTTCGGGGGGGCAATGAGCAGTTCTTC
cdr3_aa: CASGDFRGGNEQFF

j_call: TRBJ1-4
cdr3_length: 11
clone_size: .
v_call: TRBV28
d_call: .
cdr3_nt: TGTGCCAGCAGTTTGGGGAGGGAACTGTTTTTT
cdr3_aa: CASSLGRELFF

j_call: TRBJ2-3
cdr3_length: 15
clone_size: .
v_call: TRBV18
d_call: TRBD2
cdr3_nt: TGTGCCAGCTCACGTACTAGCGGGAACACAGATACGCAGTATTTT
cdr3_aa: CASSRTSGNTDTQYF

j_call: TRBJ1-1
cdr3_length: 16
clone_size: .
v_call: TRBV5-4
d_call: .
cdr3_nt: TGTGCCAGCAGCTTGCCGTGGGGGGGGGCGAGCACTGAAGCTTTCTTT
cdr3_aa: CASSLPWGGASTEAFF

j_call: TRBJ2-3
cdr3_length: 14
clone_size: .
v_call: TRBV3-1/TRBV3-2
d_call: .
cdr3_nt: TGTGCCAGCAGCCAAGATCCGGTCACAGATACGCAGTATTTT
cdr3_aa: CASSQDPVTDTQYF

j_call: TRBJ1-6
cdr3_length: 15
clone_size: .
v_call: TRBV3-1/TRBV3-2
d_call: .
cdr3_nt: TGTGCCAGCAGCCAAGGAAGCGGGGCCAATTCACCCCTCCACTTT
cdr3_aa: CASSQGSGANSPLHF

j_call: TRBJ2-3
cdr3_length: 17
clone_size: .
v_call: TRBV30
d_call: TRBD2
cdr3_nt: TGTGCCTGGCGCCGATTCGAGCTTAGCGGGGGTACAGATACGCAGTATTTT
cdr3_aa: CAWRRFELSGGTDTQYF

j_call: TRBJ2-2
cdr3_length: 16
clone_size: .
v_call: TRBV24-1
d_call: .
cdr3_nt: TGTGCCACCAGTGATTTAGTGAAGGAGGGAACGGGGGAGCTGTTTTTT
cdr3_aa: CATSDLVKEGTGELFF

j_call: TRBJ2-6
cdr3_length: 14
clone_size: .
v_call: TRBV10-2
d_call: TRBD1
cdr3_nt: TGCGCCAGCTCCACAGGGGCTGGGGCCAACGTCCTGACTTTC
cdr3_aa: CASSTGAGANVLTF

j_call: TRBJ2-7
cdr3_length: 14
clone_size: .
v_call: TRBV18
d_call: TRBD2
cdr3_nt: TGTGCCAGCTCACCCCTAGCGGGGGGGTACGAGCAGTACTTC
cdr3_aa: CASSPLAGGYEQYF

j_call: TRBJ2-1
cdr3_length: 13
clone_size: .
v_call: TRBV5-1
d_call: .
cdr3_nt: TGCGCCAGCAGCCCTGGAGGGGGCGATGAGCAGTTCTTC
cdr3_aa: CASSPGGGDEQFF

j_call: TRBJ1-5
cdr3_length: 13
clone_size: .
v_call: TRBV12-3/TRBV12-4
d_call: .
cdr3_nt: TGTGCCAGCAGTCTGACAGAGAATCAGCCCCAGCATTTT
cdr3_aa: CASSLTENQPQHF

j_call: TRBJ2-5
cdr3_length: 15
clone_size: .
v_call: TRBV28
d_call: TRBD2
cdr3_nt: TGTGCCAGCAGTTTAGGCCTAGCGGGGGCGGAGACCCAGTACTTC
cdr3_aa: CASSLGLAGAETQYF

j_call: TRBJ2-7
cdr3_length: 15
clone_size: .
v_call: TRBV6-5
d_call: TRBD1
cdr3_nt: TGTGCCAGCAGTTATGGGACAGGGGGGTCCTACGAGCAGTACTTC
cdr3_aa: CASSYGTGGSYEQYF

j_call: TRBJ2-7
cdr3_length: 16
clone_size: .
v_call: TRBV5-1
d_call: TRBD1
cdr3_nt: TGCGCCAGCAGCTTGGCAGGGACAGGGGTCCTCTACGAGCAGTACTTC
cdr3_aa: CASSLAGTGVLYEQYF

j_call: TRBJ2-4
cdr3_length: 16
clone_size: .
v_call: TRBV4-1
d_call: TRBD2
cdr3_nt: TGCGCCAGCAGCCTGGCTATAGCGGGAGGAGGGGACATTCAGTACTTC
cdr3_aa: CASSLAIAGGGDIQYF

j_call: TRBJ2-1
cdr3_length: 16
clone_size: .
v_call: TRBV11-2
d_call: TRBD1
cdr3_nt: TGTGCCAGCAGCTCCTACAGGGGGCTCACCTACAATGAGCAGTTCTTC
cdr3_aa: CASSSYRGLTYNEQFF

j_call: TRBJ2-3
cdr3_length: 15
clone_size: .
v_call: TRBV6-5
d_call: TRBD2
cdr3_nt: TGTGCCAGCAGCTCCCTAGCGGGGACCACAGATACGCAGTATTTT
cdr3_aa: CASSSLAGTTDTQYF

j_call: TRBJ1-2
cdr3_length: 13
clone_size: few
v_call: TRBV28
d_call: TRBD1
cdr3_nt: TGTGCCAGTTACACAGGGGACGGCTATGGCTACACCTTC
cdr3_aa: CASYTGDGYGYTF

j_call: TRBJ2-2
cdr3_length: 18
clone_size: .
v_call: TRBV2
d_call: .
cdr3_nt: TGTGCCAGCAGTTTTCGTAAGACAGGATCATTAAACACCGGGGAGCTGTTTTTT
cdr3_aa: CASSFRKTGSLNTGELFF

j_call: TRBJ2-4
cdr3_length: 13
clone_size: .
v_call: TRBV28
d_call: .
cdr3_nt: TGTGCCAGCAGACACACAGACAAAAACATTCAGTACTTC
cdr3_aa: CASRHTDKNIQYF

j_call: TRBJ1-1
cdr3_length: 14
clone_size: .
v_call: TRBV2
d_call: TRBD1
cdr3_nt: TGTGCCAGCACTCTACAGGGGAAGAACACTGAAGCTTTCTTT
cdr3_aa: CASTLQGKNTEAFF

j_call: TRBJ2-1
cdr3_length: 14
clone_size: .
v_call: TRBV11-3
d_call: .
cdr3_nt: TGTGCCAGCAACCCCGGGGGTAAAATCAATGAGCAGTTCTTC
cdr3_aa: CASNPGGKINEQFF

j_call: TRBJ2-5
cdr3_length: 14
clone_size: .
v_call: TRBV6-5
d_call: .
cdr3_nt: TGTGCCAGCAGCCCCGGGGTGAGCCAAGAGACCCAGTACTTC
cdr3_aa: CASSPGVSQETQYF

j_call: TRBJ1-5
cdr3_length: 15
clone_size: .
v_call: TRBV30
d_call: .
cdr3_nt: TGTGCCTGGAGCTTAGAGGGTCGGGGAAATCAGCCCCAGCATTTT
cdr3_aa: CAWSLEGRGNQPQHF

j_call: TRBJ1-2
cdr3_length: 15
clone_size: .
v_call: TRBV7-8
d_call: .
cdr3_nt: TGTGCCAGCAGCTTAGCGCAAGGGGCAGGGAATGGCTACACCTTC
cdr3_aa: CASSLAQGAGNGYTF

j_call: TRBJ2-7
cdr3_length: 16
clone_size: .
v_call: TRBV3-1/TRBV3-2
d_call: .
cdr3_nt: TGTGCCAGCAGCCAACATCTAGAGAGGAGCTCCTACGAGCAGTACTTC
cdr3_aa: CASSQHLERSSYEQYF

j_call: TRBJ1-6
cdr3_length: 22
clone_size: .
v_call: TRBV28
d_call: TRBD1
cdr3_nt: TGTGCCAGCAGACTACCTTCTTGGAGGACAGGGGGCCTGTTAAGCTTTAATTCACCCCTCCACTTT
cdr3_aa: CASRLPSWRTGGLLSFNSPLHF

j_call: TRBJ2-5
cdr3_length: 14
clone_size: .
v_call: TRBV7-9
d_call: .
cdr3_nt: TGTGCCAGCAGCCCCGGTCGGGTAGAAGAGACCCAGTACTTC
cdr3_aa: CASSPGRVEETQYF

j_call: TRBJ2-1
cdr3_length: 17
clone_size: once
v_call: TRBV19
d_call: TRBD2
cdr3_nt: TGTGCCAGTAGTACCCGTAGCGGGGGGACCCGTTTTAATGAGCAGTTCTTC
cdr3_aa: CASSTRSGGTRFNEQFF

j_call: TRBJ1-2
cdr3_length: 13
clone_size: .
v_call: TRBV7-2
d_call: .
cdr3_nt: TGTGCCAGCAGCTCCGCTAACAGAGACCGCTACACCTTC
cdr3_aa: CASSSANRDRYTF

j_call: TRBJ1-4
cdr3_length: 13
clone_size: .
v_call: TRBV30
d_call: .
cdr3_nt: TGTGCCTGGAGTGTAAGCAGGGCCGAAAAACTGTTTTTT
cdr3_aa: CAWSVSRAEKLFF

j_call: TRBJ1-2
cdr3_length: 13
clone_size: few
v_call: TRBV30
d_call: TRBD1
cdr3_nt: TGTGCCTGGGGAAAGGGGGCCCATGTAGTCTACACCTTC
cdr3_aa: CAWGKGAHVVYTF

j_call: TRBJ2-1
cdr3_length: 16
clone_size: .
v_call: TRBV7-3
d_call: .
cdr3_nt: TGTGCCAGCAGCTTAAGGACCTTGGCGTCCGGGGATGAGCAGTTCTTC
cdr3_aa: CASSLRTLASGDEQFF

j_call: TRBJ1-1
cdr3_length: 12
clone_size: .
v_call: TRBV6-5
d_call: .
cdr3_nt: TGTGCCAGCAGTTACTGGGGGGCTGAAGCTTTCTTT
cdr3_aa: CASSYWGAEAFF

j_call: TRBJ1-5
cdr3_length: 14
clone_size: .
v_call: TRBV19
d_call: TRBD1
cdr3_nt: TGTGCCAGTAGTCCCGGGACAGACAATCAGCCCCAGCATTTT
cdr3_aa: CASSPGTDNQPQHF

j_call: TRBJ2-4
cdr3_length: 14
clone_size: .
v_call: TRBV2
d_call: .
cdr3_nt: TGTGCCAGCAACCCTAGCATTGCCAAAAACATTCAGTACTTC
cdr3_aa: CASNPSIAKNIQYF

j_call: TRBJ2-2
cdr3_length: 17
clone_size: .
v_call: TRBV7-9
d_call: .
cdr3_nt: TGTGCCAGCAGCTTACCTTCAGGGGACGCGAACACCGGGGAGCTGTTTTTT
cdr3_aa: CASSLPSGDANTGELFF

j_call: TRBJ2-7
cdr3_length: 13
clone_size: .
v_call: TRBV3-1/TRBV3-2
d_call: .
cdr3_nt: TGTGCCAGCAGCCAGGGGGGGGCCAACGAGCAGTACTTC
cdr3_aa: CASSQGGANEQYF

j_call: TRBJ2-2
cdr3_length: 16
clone_size: few
v_call: TRBV9
d_call: .
cdr3_nt: TGTGCCAGCAGCGTAGCCGGGACATTAAACACCGGGGAGCTGTTTTTT
cdr3_aa: CASSVAGTLNTGELFF

j_call: TRBJ1-1
cdr3_length: 14
clone_size: .
v_call: TRBV2
d_call: .
cdr3_nt: TGTGCCAGCAGTGCCAACGGGATGAACACTGAAGCTTTCTTT
cdr3_aa: CASSANGMNTEAFF

j_call: TRBJ2-3
cdr3_length: 17
clone_size: .
v_call: TRBV9
d_call: TRBD2
cdr3_nt: TGTGCCAGCAGCGTAGGGTCTAGCGGGTACGGGACAGATACGCAGTATTTT
cdr3_aa: CASSVGSSGYGTDTQYF

j_call: TRBJ2-3
cdr3_length: 16
clone_size: .
v_call: TRBV3-1/TRBV3-2
d_call: .
cdr3_nt: TGTGCCAGCAGTAAAATAGCGCACTCATTATCAGATACGCAGTATTTT
cdr3_aa: CASSKIAHSLSDTQYF

j_call: TRBJ1-1
cdr3_length: 14
clone_size: .
v_call: TRBV29-1
d_call: .
cdr3_nt: TGCAGCGTCCCCGGACAGACCCGGAACACTGAAGCTTTCTTT
cdr3_aa: CSVPGQTRNTEAFF